These 25 T cell receptor beta chains originate from one sample sequenced in a study of cytomegalovirus exposure and HLA in healthy donors. The PCR had 60 Vbeta and 13 Jbeta primers. Only in-frame clones appear in the TCRdb table, and some are missing; sequencing was by immunoSEQ multiplex PCR. The data show about 180,000 clones, with 80% to 85% seen just once and 1.2% held by the top ten. Material for sequencing was PBMCs. The origin of the receptors is a boy aged 2 to 10 in good health and CMV-seronegative.

This chain connects TRBV9 to TRBJ2-3; 10 nucleotides match TRBD2. Trimming removed 4 bases from V and 6 bases from J; junction bases left unmatched: 11. Looked up from germline, CDR1 is SGDLS and CDR2 is YYNGEE. This CDR3 region has 16 residues. This chain's CDR3 is CASSRGLAVVRDTQYF. The CDR3 nucleotides read TGTGCCAGCAGCCGCGGACTAGCGGTTGTTCGGGATACGCAGTATTTT.

The chain employs TRBV7-9 and TRBJ2-3; 8 bases line up with TRBD2. The CDR3 runs 16 residues. Germline V gene sequence: CDR1 SEHNR, CDR2 FQNEAQ (reference sequence). V dropped 2 bases and J dropped 1; count of bases not matched to a gene: 5. The CDR3 DNA reads as TGTGCCAGCAGCTTATCCCAGCGGGGGCGCACAGATACGCAGTATTTT. It encodes CASSLSQRGRTDTQYF.

The chain is built from TRBV6-5 and TRBJ2-7, with 7 bases lining up with TRBD2. CDR3 length: 14 amino acids. Per the germline V gene, CDR1 is MNHEY and CDR2 is SVGAGI. V was pared by 0 bases and J by 3 bases, with 2 bases of the junction left unmatched. The CDR3 here is CASSYSASGYEQYF. In DNA, the CDR3 is TGTGCCAGCAGTTACTCGGCTAGCGGCTACGAGCAGTACTTC.

This clone was seen only a few times. This chain joins TRBV4-3 and TRBJ1-4; D is unclear. CDR1 is LGHNA, CDR2 YSLEER, per germline. The CDR3 sequence is 17 residues long. The V end lost 0 bases, the J end lost 7 bases, and 18 bases lay between the germline ends. As DNA, the CDR3 is TGCGCCAGCAGCCAAGATCCGGCTAAAACGACGGGTGAAAAACTGTTTTTT. Translation gives CASSQDPAKTTGEKLFF.

The V and J genes are TRBV28 and TRBJ1-2, with TRBD1 as a possible D gene (6 bases). Germline CDR1 reads MDHEN; CDR2 reads SYDVKM. Trimming cost V 5 bases and J 3 bases, with 16 bases left between them. The CDR3 loop spans 15 amino acids. The CDR3 loop reads CASSDPRGADYGYTF. The CDR3 DNA reads TGTGCCAGCAGTGACCCCAGGGGCGCGGACTATGGCTACACCTTC.

V and J are TRBV7-8 and TRBJ2-7; the match to TRBD2 covers 8 bases. Germline CDR1 is SGHVS and CDR2 is FQNEAQ. V shed 2 bases, J shed 2 bases, and the junction held 8 bases outside the gene matches. The CDR3 totals 16 residues. The CDR3 DNA reads TGTGCCAGCAGCTTAAGCGGGAGCGACCTTACCTACGAGCAGTACTTC. This codes for CASSLSGSDLTYEQYF. Combining the CDR3 with reference TRBV7-8 and TRBJ2-7 gives the whole variable domain GAGVSQSPRYKVAKRGQDVALRCDPISGHVSLFWYQQALGQGPEFLTYFQNEAQLDKSGLPSDRFFAERPEGSVSTLKIQRTQQEDSAVYLCASSLSGSDLTYEQYFGPGTRLTVT.

The gene calls are TRBV14 and TRBJ2-7, with 7 bases that match TRBD1. CDR1 and CDR2 (germline): SGHDN, FVKESK. This CDR3 is 13 amino acids long. The junction had 3 bases not matched to a gene; V was cut back by 4 bases and J by 3 bases. CDR3 sequence: CASSLTGDYEQYF. CDR3 DNA: TGTGCCAGCAGCCTAACAGGGGACTACGAGCAGTACTTC.

The chain carries TRBV4-3 and TRBJ2-1; TRBD2 matches 9 bases. V shed 3 bases and J 0 bases; nucleotides not matched to a gene: 0. Looked up from germline, CDR1 is LGHNA and CDR2 is YSLEER. The CDR3 is made up of 15 amino acids. This chain's CDR3 is CASSHSGSSYNEQFF. Written as DNA, the CDR3 is TGCGCCAGCAGCCATAGCGGGAGCTCCTACAATGAGCAGTTCTTC.

The rearrangement links TRBV29-1 to TRBJ1-1, with 10 bases matching TRBD1. Trimming removed 4 bases from V and 6 bases from J; junction bases left unmatched: 8. Germline V gives CDR1 SQVTM, CDR2 ANQGSEA. The CDR3 is 14 residues long. The CDR3 region has the DNA TGCAGCGTTGGACCGGGACAGGGGAATCCTGAAGCTTTCTTT. The encoded protein is CSVGPGQGNPEAFF.

The CDR3 region is CASSPQGLAGGGDTQYF. Here the CDR3 DNA reads TGTGCCAGCAGCCCACAGGGACTAGCGGGGGGAGGAGATACGCAGTATTTT. The chain employs TRBV7-2 and TRBJ2-3; 15 positions match TRBD2. V dropped 5 bases and J dropped 5; count of bases not matched to a gene: 8. Germline V CDR1 and CDR2: SGHTA, FQGNSA. The CDR3 runs to 17 residues.

The chain links TRBV12-5 to TRBJ2-2; D call uncertain. Between the trimmed V and J ends, which lost 5 bases and 6 bases, there was a span of 7 bases. The V gene's germline CDR1 is LGHNT and CDR2 FRNRAP. The CDR3 has 12 amino acids. CDR3 DNA sequence: TGTGCTAGTGGTCGTGGAGCCGGGGAGCTGTTTTTT. Translating gives CASGRGAGELFF.

The chain joins TRBV5-5 to TRBJ1-1, with D perhaps matching TRBD1 (6 bases). Germline CDR1 SGHKS, CDR2 YYEKEE (reference sequence). The CDR3 is 16 amino acids. Trimming took 2 bases from V and 0 from J, leaving 14 bases between them. CDR3 nucleotide sequence: TGTGCCAGCAGCTTCCTCAACAGGGCGCTGAACACTGAAGCTTTCTTT. This codes for CASSFLNRALNTEAFF.

This clone was seen once. V gene TRBV6-4 combines with J gene TRBJ2-7; 9 bases agree with TRBD1. V was pared by 2 bases and J by 2 bases, with 7 bases of the junction left unmatched. The CDR3 totals 16 residues. CDR1 is MRHNA, CDR2 SNTAGT, per germline. The CDR3 DNA reads as TGTGCCAGCAGTGACCCGGGGACAGGGTGCCCCTACGAGCAGTACGTC. This codes for CASSDPGTGCPYEQYV.

J is TRBJ2-1 and V is TRBV5-6; 11 positions agree with TRBD2. Germline CDR1 is SGHDT and CDR2 is YYEEEE. After removal of 3 bases from V and 13 bases from J, the junction contained 9 bases not matched to a gene. The CDR3 totals 14 residues. The CDR3 protein is CASSSGLADLSQFF. The CDR3 region has the DNA TGTGCCAGCAGCTCGGGACTAGCGGACCTGAGCCAGTTCTTC. Looking up the rest from reference TRBV5-6 and TRBJ2-1 gives the full variable domain: DAGVTQSPTHLIKTRGQQVTLRCSPKSGHDTVSWYQQALGQGPQFIFQYYEEEERQRGNFPDRFSGHQFPNYSSELNVNALLLGDSALYLCASSSGLADLSQFFGPGTRLTVL.

The chain uses TRBV4-3 and TRBJ2-2; D unclear. This CDR3 contains 13 residues. The V gene lost 0 bases and the J gene lost 4 bases, with 3 bases spanning the gap. Germline-derived CDR1 and CDR2 are LGHNA and YSLEER. The CDR3, as DNA: TGCGCCAGCAGCCAAGAACTCACCGGGGAGCTGTTTTTT. Translated, it gives CASSQELTGELFF.

This clone has only a few counts. This chain uses TRBV9 with TRBJ1-2; 7 bases agree with TRBD1. This CDR3 comprises 13 residues. The ends lost 0 bases at V and 5 bases at J; junction bases unmatched: 1. Germline loops: CDR1 SGDLS, CDR2 YYNGEE. CDR3 sequence reads: CASSVGDRYGYTF. CDR3 sequence (DNA): TGTGCCAGCAGCGTAGGGGACAGATATGGCTACACCTTC.

This rearrangement joins TRBV7-3 to TRBJ2-2; 9 nucleotides line up with TRBD2. The CDR3 runs 16 residues. Germline values: CDR1 SGHTA, CDR2 FQGTGA. Trimming took 1 base from V and 5 from J; bases not matched to a gene: 5. In nucleotides, the CDR3 is TGTGCCAGCAGCTTAAATAGCGGGAGAGGGACCGGGGAGCTGTTTTTT. Amino acid sequence: CASSLNSGRGTGELFF.

The chain employs TRBV6-4 and TRBJ1-2, with D possibly being TRBD1 (6 bases). Germline V gene sequence: CDR1 MRHNA, CDR2 SNTAGT. V shed 2 bases and J shed 3 bases, with 13 bases lying between them. The CDR3 runs 15 residues. The CDR3 sequence is CASSDIGGRYYGYTF. CDR3 coding DNA: TGTGCCAGCAGTGACATCGGGGGGCGATACTATGGCTACACCTTC.

The CDR3 reads CAISDAQGRNTEAFF. The DNA of the CDR3 is TGTGCCATCAGTGATGCCCAGGGGCGGAACACTGAAGCTTTCTTT. The chain has TRBV10-3 and TRBJ1-1, with D maybe TRBD1 (6 bases). The CDR3 totals 15 residues. CDR1 ENHRY and CDR2 SYGVKD come from the germline V gene. Deletions cut 3 bases from V and 1 base from J, with 12 bases between.

The chain has TRBV7-9 and TRBJ2-1; 8 positions agree with TRBD1. The CDR3 length is 15 residues. The V segment lost 3 bases and the J segment 7 bases; nucleotides outside the gene matches: 8. Germline CDR1 SEHNR, CDR2 FQNEAQ (reference sequence). This CDR3 is CASSLDRAGWNEQFF. CDR3 DNA sequence: TGTGCCAGCAGCTTGGACAGGGCGGGATGGAATGAGCAGTTCTTC.

The chain joins TRBV2 to TRBJ2-1; 7 bases match TRBD2. The CDR3 totals 13 residues. Germline CDR1 is SNHLY and CDR2 is FYNNEI. The J segment lost 3 bases and the V segment lost 8 bases, leaving 4 bases of the junction unmatched. CDR3 DNA: TGTGCCAGCTACGCGGGGGTCTACAATGAGCAGTTCTTC. This translates into CASYAGVYNEQFF. Full variable domain (rest looked up from reference TRBV2 and TRBJ2-1): EPEVTQTPSHQVTQMGQEVILRCVPISNHLYFYWYRQILGQKVEFLVSFYNNEISEKSEIFDDQFSVERPDGSNFTLKIRSTKLEDSAMYFCASYAGVYNEQFFGPGTRLTVL.

The chain combines TRBV7-8 with TRBJ1-6, with TRBD1 matching 7 bases. Germline V gene lookup returns CDR1 SGHVS and CDR2 FQNEAQ. Losses at the gene ends were 1 base for V and 4 bases for J; bases not matched to a gene: 7. The CDR3 totals 17 residues. Here the CDR3 reads CASSLERPGGYNSPLHF. CDR3 nucleotide sequence: TGTGCCAGCAGCTTAGAGAGGCCAGGGGGTTATAATTCACCCCTCCACTTT.

This chain links TRBV5-1 with TRBJ2-3; D is unclear. The CDR3 extends over 13 amino acids. Germline CDR1 is SGHRS and CDR2 is YFSETQ. V gave up 4 bases and J gave up 1 base, with 7 bases separating them. The chain's CDR3 is CASSRRGTDTQYF. The CDR3 bases are TGCGCCAGCAGCAGACGGGGCACAGATACGCAGTATTTT.

This chain connects TRBV4-1 to TRBJ1-4; D remains unclear. Germline V CDR1 and CDR2: MGHRA, YSYEKL. Trimming took off 1 base at V and 7 bases at J, with 7 bases between the two ends. The CDR3 contains 13 residues. The CDR3 DNA sequence: TGCGCCAGCAGCCAAGTTCTAGGTGAAAAACTGTTTTTT. The encoded protein is CASSQVLGEKLFF.

Concerning this clone itself: The sample has other DNA sequences that encode this CDR3 too. The chain is built from TRBV27 and TRBJ1-1; 7 nucleotides align to TRBD1. V shed 5 bases, J shed 3 bases, and the junction held 3 bases outside the gene matches. This CDR3 contains 13 residues. Germline V gene lookup returns CDR1 MNHEY and CDR2 SMNVEV (reference sequence). The chain's CDR3 is CASSLQGDTEAFF. The CDR3 region has the DNA TGTGCCAGCAGTCTTCAGGGGGACACTGAAGCTTTCTTT.